This T cell receptor (beta chain) was profiled in a study of cytomegalovirus exposure and HLA in healthy donors. The study, taken as a whole, reports: Being productive about 87% or about 30% of the time was typical of most TCR beta V segments in an earlier analysis. Several top significant clusters appeared, in a later analysis, to be linked to common viral pathogens. In a later analysis, productive TCRs from donors in an Asian-associated ancestry cluster reportedly carried fewer N-insertions than the cohort mean.

The CDR3 sequence is 13 residues long. Trimming at V came to 5 bases and at J to 2 bases, leaving 3 bases not matched to a gene. Germline V gene lookup returns CDR1 SGHTA and CDR2 FQGNSA. Everyone who donated was a healthy bone marrow donor. The PCR made use of 60 Vbeta and 13 Jbeta primers. Only in-frame clones appear in the TCRdb table, and some are missing; sequencing was by immunoSEQ multiplex PCR. The table has roughly 90,000 clones, around 78% seen once. This clone is a singleton in its sample. Its antigen remains unknown. The clonotype was recovered from a woman between 40 and 50 years old in good health and CMV-seropositive. The source material was PBMCs. This rearrangement joins TRBV7-2 to TRBJ2-7; TRBD2 matches 7 bases. CDR3 in amino acids: CASSPRGAYEQYF. The CDR3 DNA is TGTGCCAGCAGCCCTCGGGGGGCCTACGAGCAGTACTTC. Variable domain in full (rest from reference TRBV7-2 and TRBJ2-7): GAGVSQSPSNKVTEKGKDVELRCDPISGHTALYWYRQSLGQGLEFLIYFQGNSAPDKSGLPSDRFSAERTGGSVSTLTIQRTQQEDSAVYLCASSPRGAYEQYFGPGTRLTVT.